This is a list of T cell receptor beta chains from one sample in a study of blood T cell repertoires in COVID-19. Some clones are missing from TCRdb's copy, which holds only in-frame ones; the method was immunoSEQ multiplex PCR. Of roughly 34,000 clones detected, around 85% appear once; the ten largest clones hold about 25%. The specimen sequenced was peripheral blood. These receptors were obtained from an elderly woman with active or convalescent COVID-19. The CDR3 runs from the conserved cysteine through the conserved F or W. Fields, in order: CDR3 DNA, CDR3 protein, V gene, clone size, J gene, D gene. A D gene is named only where the DNA matches it firmly. The size of a clone is reported for some rows only, either as once, few or many, or as a class for expanded clones.

CDR3nt: TGCGCCAGCAAACGGACAGGGGACGGCGAAAAACTGTTTTTT
CDR3aa: CASKRTGDGEKLFF
v_gene: TRBV5-1
abundance: NA
j_gene: TRBJ1-4
d_gene: TRBD1

CDR3nt: TGTGCCAGCAGCTTCAGTTTTACCGGAGGTAATGAGCAGTTCTTC
CDR3aa: CASSFSFTGGNEQFF
v_gene: TRBV7-2
abundance: NA
j_gene: TRBJ2-1
d_gene: NA

CDR3nt: TGTGCCAGCAGCGTACAGGGGACCAAAAACATTCAGTACTTC
CDR3aa: CASSVQGTKNIQYF
v_gene: TRBV5-6
abundance: NA
j_gene: TRBJ2-4
d_gene: TRBD1

CDR3nt: TGTGCCAGTAGTTCCCAGGGCGGGGGTGAAGCTTTCTTT
CDR3aa: CASSSQGGGEAFF
v_gene: TRBV19
abundance: NA
j_gene: TRBJ1-1
d_gene: NA

CDR3nt: TGTGCCAGCATGGGCAGGGAAACCCATGGCTACACCTTC
CDR3aa: CASMGRETHGYTF
v_gene: TRBV28
abundance: NA
j_gene: TRBJ1-2
d_gene: NA

CDR3nt: TGTGCCAGCAGCAACACAGGAAACACCATATATTTT
CDR3aa: CASSNTGNTIYF
v_gene: TRBV3-1/TRBV3-2
abundance: NA
j_gene: TRBJ1-3
d_gene: NA

CDR3nt: TGTGCCAGCAGCGTGGACAGGGATAGGGTAGGATCACCCCTCCACTTT
CDR3aa: CASSVDRDRVGSPLHF
v_gene: TRBV7-2
abundance: NA
j_gene: TRBJ1-6
d_gene: TRBD1

CDR3nt: TGTGCCAGCAGTGAACGGGCAGGGATTTACGAGCAGTACTTC
CDR3aa: CASSERAGIYEQYF
v_gene: TRBV2
abundance: NA
j_gene: TRBJ2-7
d_gene: NA

CDR3nt: TGTGCCAGTAGTACCTCTGGGACAGTCGGAAACACCATATATTTT
CDR3aa: CASSTSGTVGNTIYF
v_gene: TRBV19
abundance: few
j_gene: TRBJ1-3
d_gene: TRBD1

CDR3nt: TGCGCCAGCAGGCCCTCCACAGGGAACGAGCAGTACTTC
CDR3aa: CASRPSTGNEQYF
v_gene: TRBV5-1
abundance: NA
j_gene: TRBJ2-7
d_gene: NA

CDR3nt: TGTGCCAGCAGCAACAAGGGGGGGGGCTTGTCACCCCTCCACTTT
CDR3aa: CASSNKGGGLSPLHF
v_gene: TRBV6-5
abundance: NA
j_gene: TRBJ1-6
d_gene: NA

CDR3nt: TGTGCCAGTAGTCAGGGGCGGGAAAAACTGTTTTTT
CDR3aa: CASSQGREKLFF
v_gene: TRBV19
abundance: NA
j_gene: TRBJ1-4
d_gene: NA

CDR3nt: TGTGCCACCTCGGGACAGCGGAACACTGAAGCTTTCTTT
CDR3aa: CATSGQRNTEAFF
v_gene: TRBV6-5
abundance: NA
j_gene: TRBJ1-1
d_gene: TRBD1

CDR3nt: TGTGCCAGCAGGGGGGCGCCAGGGGGCGAGGGTTATGGCTACACCTTC
CDR3aa: CASRGAPGGEGYGYTF
v_gene: TRBV28
abundance: NA
j_gene: TRBJ1-2
d_gene: TRBD1

CDR3nt: TGTGCCAGCAGTTTGACTAGCGGGGGTTACAATGAGCAGTTCTTC
CDR3aa: CASSLTSGGYNEQFF
v_gene: TRBV6-5
abundance: NA
j_gene: TRBJ2-1
d_gene: TRBD2

CDR3nt: TGTGCCAGCAGACAGACGGGACAGGGGGGCTACACCTTC
CDR3aa: CASRQTGQGGYTF
v_gene: TRBV27
abundance: NA
j_gene: TRBJ1-2
d_gene: TRBD1

CDR3nt: TGCGCCAGCAGCGCCCCGGGGAGCGGTGAAGCTTTCTTT
CDR3aa: CASSAPGSGEAFF
v_gene: TRBV5-1
abundance: NA
j_gene: TRBJ1-1
d_gene: NA

CDR3nt: TGTGCCAGCAGGAGGGACAGCCTAACCTACGAGCAGTACTTC
CDR3aa: CASRRDSLTYEQYF
v_gene: TRBV27
abundance: few
j_gene: TRBJ2-7
d_gene: TRBD1

CDR3nt: TGTGCCAGCAGCTTTCGCGGGGGCGGGGAGACCCAGTACTTC
CDR3aa: CASSFRGGGETQYF
v_gene: TRBV7-2
abundance: NA
j_gene: TRBJ2-5
d_gene: NA

CDR3nt: TGTGCCAGTAGTATAGTGGAAACAGGTCCAGATACGCAGTATTTT
CDR3aa: CASSIVETGPDTQYF
v_gene: TRBV19
abundance: NA
j_gene: TRBJ2-3
d_gene: NA

CDR3nt: TGTGCCAGCAATGGCAGGGGTTCTGCAACTAATGAAAAACTGTTTTTT
CDR3aa: CASNGRGSATNEKLFF
v_gene: TRBV2
abundance: NA
j_gene: TRBJ1-4
d_gene: NA

CDR3nt: TGTGCCAGCAGCACCGCCGGCGGGGGGGCATCTCTCGGCCTGCAGTATTTT
CDR3aa: CASSTAGGGASLGLQYF
v_gene: TRBV7-9
abundance: NA
j_gene: TRBJ2-3
d_gene: TRBD2

CDR3nt: TGTGCCAGCAGCTTAGGAATGGGGCTCGGTGAAAAACTGTTTTTT
CDR3aa: CASSLGMGLGEKLFF
v_gene: TRBV7-7
abundance: NA
j_gene: TRBJ1-4
d_gene: NA

CDR3nt: TGTGCCAGCAGCCAAGTTCAGGGCAGGGCGGAGACCCAGTACTTC
CDR3aa: CASSQVQGRAETQYF
v_gene: TRBV3-1/TRBV3-2
abundance: NA
j_gene: TRBJ2-5
d_gene: NA

CDR3nt: TGTGCCAGCAGTTTCGGGTTTCCATCAGGGAACAATCAGCCCCAGCATTTT
CDR3aa: CASSFGFPSGNNQPQHF
v_gene: TRBV28
abundance: NA
j_gene: TRBJ1-5
d_gene: NA

CDR3nt: TGTGCCAGCTCACCACTGCCGGGACAGGGGGCTGGAAACACCATATATTTT
CDR3aa: CASSPLPGQGAGNTIYF
v_gene: TRBV18
abundance: NA
j_gene: TRBJ1-3
d_gene: TRBD1

CDR3nt: TGTGCCACCAGGAAAAGGACTAGCGGGGGGGATGAGCAGTTCTTC
CDR3aa: CATRKRTSGGDEQFF
v_gene: TRBV15
abundance: NA
j_gene: TRBJ2-1
d_gene: TRBD2

CDR3nt: TGTGCCAGCTCGGGAGGCGGGGGACCTCAAGAGACCCAGTACTTC
CDR3aa: CASSGGGGPQETQYF
v_gene: TRBV2
abundance: NA
j_gene: TRBJ2-5
d_gene: TRBD2

CDR3nt: TGCGCCAGCAGTGAGGGGGGGATGGATGGCTACACCTTC
CDR3aa: CASSEGGMDGYTF
v_gene: TRBV10-2
abundance: NA
j_gene: TRBJ1-2
d_gene: NA

CDR3nt: TGTGCCACCAGCTCCCAAACCGGGCAGGGGGATGAAAAACTGTTTTTT
CDR3aa: CATSSQTGQGDEKLFF
v_gene: TRBV15
abundance: few
j_gene: TRBJ1-4
d_gene: TRBD1

CDR3nt: TGTGCCAGCAGTTGGGATACAGGGGTTGGTGAAGCTTTCTTT
CDR3aa: CASSWDTGVGEAFF
v_gene: TRBV2
abundance: NA
j_gene: TRBJ1-1
d_gene: TRBD1

CDR3nt: TGTGCCAGCAGTTCCACCCGCGGTCAGCCCCAGCATTTT
CDR3aa: CASSSTRGQPQHF
v_gene: TRBV6-5
abundance: once
j_gene: TRBJ1-5
d_gene: NA

CDR3nt: TGTGCCAGCAGCTTGGCCGGGGGGCTCGCTGAAGCTTTCTTT
CDR3aa: CASSLAGGLAEAFF
v_gene: TRBV5-6
abundance: NA
j_gene: TRBJ1-1
d_gene: NA

CDR3nt: TGTGCCAGCAGCCCAGGGTTCTACTACGAGCAGTACTTC
CDR3aa: CASSPGFYYEQYF
v_gene: TRBV7-8
abundance: NA
j_gene: TRBJ2-7
d_gene: NA

CDR3nt: TGTGCCAGCGGCCTTGGGGCCAACGTCCTGACTTTC
CDR3aa: CASGLGANVLTF
v_gene: TRBV28
abundance: NA
j_gene: TRBJ2-6
d_gene: NA

CDR3nt: TGCAGCGTTGGGACAGGGACCGGGGAGCTGTTTTTT
CDR3aa: CSVGTGTGELFF
v_gene: TRBV29-1
abundance: NA
j_gene: TRBJ2-2
d_gene: TRBD1

CDR3nt: TGTGCCAACCTCCTCCGGGTTAAAGGGGGCAATCAGCCCCAGCATTTT
CDR3aa: CANLLRVKGGNQPQHF
v_gene: TRBV18
abundance: NA
j_gene: TRBJ1-5
d_gene: NA

CDR3nt: TGCGCCAGCAGCATAGGACTAGCGGGGGGGCAAATTGAGCAGTTCTTC
CDR3aa: CASSIGLAGGQIEQFF
v_gene: TRBV5-1
abundance: once
j_gene: TRBJ2-1
d_gene: TRBD2

CDR3nt: TGCGCCAGCAGCTCGGACAGTAGCAATCAGCCCCAGCATTTT
CDR3aa: CASSSDSSNQPQHF
v_gene: TRBV5-1
abundance: NA
j_gene: TRBJ1-5
d_gene: NA

CDR3nt: TGTGCCATCAGTTTACAGGGGAACACTGAAGCTTTCTTT
CDR3aa: CAISLQGNTEAFF
v_gene: TRBV10-3
abundance: NA
j_gene: TRBJ1-1
d_gene: NA

CDR3nt: TGCGCCAGCAGTGATGGGACAGTCCTAGCGGGGGCCCCAGCTGAGCAGTTCTTC
CDR3aa: CASSDGTVLAGAPAEQFF
v_gene: TRBV10-1
abundance: NA
j_gene: TRBJ2-1
d_gene: TRBD2

CDR3nt: TGTGCCACCAGTGATTTGCCTCCTTTCGACAGGGGGCGAGATTCCGATGGCTACACCTTC
CDR3aa: CATSDLPPFDRGRDSDGYTF
v_gene: TRBV24-1
abundance: NA
j_gene: TRBJ1-2
d_gene: TRBD1

CDR3nt: TGCGCCAGCAGCGTCGACGGGACAGGGACAGATACGCAGTATTTT
CDR3aa: CASSVDGTGTDTQYF
v_gene: TRBV5-1
abundance: NA
j_gene: TRBJ2-3
d_gene: TRBD1

CDR3nt: TGTGCCAGCAGCCCGCCGGGGACAGGGAATGGCTACACCTTC
CDR3aa: CASSPPGTGNGYTF
v_gene: TRBV28
abundance: NA
j_gene: TRBJ1-2
d_gene: TRBD1

CDR3nt: TGTGCCAGCAGCTCCTCAGGGGGCCCCTACGAGCAGTACTTC
CDR3aa: CASSSSGGPYEQYF
v_gene: TRBV7-6
abundance: NA
j_gene: TRBJ2-7
d_gene: TRBD1

CDR3nt: TGTGCCAGCAGTGAAAAGACAGGGGGAGACAATCAGCCCCAGCATTTT
CDR3aa: CASSEKTGGDNQPQHF
v_gene: TRBV6-1
abundance: NA
j_gene: TRBJ1-5
d_gene: TRBD1

CDR3nt: TGTGCCAGCAGCCTCCGACAGGGGGGATCACCCCTCCACTTT
CDR3aa: CASSLRQGGSPLHF
v_gene: TRBV14
abundance: NA
j_gene: TRBJ1-6
d_gene: TRBD1

CDR3nt: TGTGCCAGCAGTGAACAGGGTCTCCGCGATGAGCAGTTCTTC
CDR3aa: CASSEQGLRDEQFF
v_gene: TRBV28
abundance: NA
j_gene: TRBJ2-1
d_gene: NA

CDR3nt: TGTGCCAGTAGCCGAAGGCCCTTGGCCGGGTCTAATGAAAAACTGTTTTTT
CDR3aa: CASSRRPLAGSNEKLFF
v_gene: TRBV19
abundance: NA
j_gene: TRBJ1-4
d_gene: NA

CDR3nt: TGTGCCAGCAGTGAAACCACAACAGGGGGCTACACTGAAGCTTTCTTT
CDR3aa: CASSETTTGGYTEAFF
v_gene: TRBV6-1
abundance: NA
j_gene: TRBJ1-1
d_gene: TRBD1

CDR3nt: TGTGCCAGCAGCCAACCCCAGACAGTTAATTCACCCCTCCACTTT
CDR3aa: CASSQPQTVNSPLHF
v_gene: TRBV14
abundance: NA
j_gene: TRBJ1-6
d_gene: NA

CDR3nt: TGTGCCAGCAGCTTTGGACTAGCGGGGGGGCCGAGGACCGGGGAGCTGTTTTTT
CDR3aa: CASSFGLAGGPRTGELFF
v_gene: TRBV7-2
abundance: NA
j_gene: TRBJ2-2
d_gene: TRBD2

CDR3nt: TGTGCCATCAGCCGGGACATCCAAGAGACCCAGTACTTC
CDR3aa: CAISRDIQETQYF
v_gene: TRBV10-3
abundance: NA
j_gene: TRBJ2-5
d_gene: NA

CDR3nt: TGTGCCAGCAGTCCTGCCGGGGGACACACCGGGGAGCTGTTTTTT
CDR3aa: CASSPAGGHTGELFF
v_gene: TRBV7-6
abundance: NA
j_gene: TRBJ2-2
d_gene: NA

CDR3nt: TGTGCCAGCAGCTTAGCGGCAGGGACCTACGAGCAGTACTTC
CDR3aa: CASSLAAGTYEQYF
v_gene: TRBV7-8
abundance: NA
j_gene: TRBJ2-7
d_gene: NA

CDR3nt: TGCGCCAGCAGGGGACTAGCGGTATACAATGAGCAGTTCTTC
CDR3aa: CASRGLAVYNEQFF
v_gene: TRBV5-1
abundance: NA
j_gene: TRBJ2-1
d_gene: TRBD2

CDR3nt: TGTGCCAGCAGCTTGCGGGCGGTGAACACCGGGGAGCTGTTTTTT
CDR3aa: CASSLRAVNTGELFF
v_gene: TRBV2
abundance: NA
j_gene: TRBJ2-2
d_gene: NA

CDR3nt: TGTGCCAGCAGTCCCCTAGGTCACCCCCAGGGCACCGGGGAGCTGTTTTTT
CDR3aa: CASSPLGHPQGTGELFF
v_gene: TRBV28
abundance: NA
j_gene: TRBJ2-2
d_gene: NA

CDR3nt: TGCGCCAGCAGCTTGGCGGGACAGGCGGGAGATACGCAGTATTTT
CDR3aa: CASSLAGQAGDTQYF
v_gene: TRBV5-1
abundance: NA
j_gene: TRBJ2-3
d_gene: TRBD1